This T cell receptor beta chain came from a study of T cell changes during pregnancy in multiple sclerosis. Generated by immunoSEQ multiplex PCR, the TCRdb table keeps only in-frame clones and is missing some. The sample carries about 54,000 clones, 70% to 90% recorded once. The germline V gene has CDR1 LNHDA and CDR2 SQIVND (reference sequence). The CDR3 length is 13 residues. V was shortened by 6 bases and J by 4 bases, with 12 bases between the two germline ends. The sequences come from CD4+ T cells from peripheral blood mononuclear cells, collected in the first trimester of pregnancy. The chain joins TRBV19 to TRBJ1-2; D ambiguous. The receptor comes from a female donor with multiple sclerosis, enrolled in a pregnancy study. CDR3 sequence reads: CASRRGTSYGYTF. CDR3 sequence (DNA): TGTGCCAGTAGGCGGGGTACGAGCTATGGCTACACCTTC.